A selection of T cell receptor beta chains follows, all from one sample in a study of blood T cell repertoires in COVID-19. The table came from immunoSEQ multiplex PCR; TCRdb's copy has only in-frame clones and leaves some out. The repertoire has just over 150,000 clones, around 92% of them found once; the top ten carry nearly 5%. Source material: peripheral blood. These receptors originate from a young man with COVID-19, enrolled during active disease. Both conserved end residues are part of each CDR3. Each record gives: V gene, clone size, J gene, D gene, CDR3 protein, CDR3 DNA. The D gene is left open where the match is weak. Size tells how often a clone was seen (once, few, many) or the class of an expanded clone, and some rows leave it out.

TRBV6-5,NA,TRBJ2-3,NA,CASSSPSTDTQYF,TGTGCCAGCAGTTCCCCAAGCACAGATACGCAGTATTTT
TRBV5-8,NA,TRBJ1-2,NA,CASSPAVRSSRGYTF,TGTGCCAGCAGCCCAGCGGTCCGATCGTCGAGGGGCTACACCTTC
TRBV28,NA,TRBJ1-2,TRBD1,CAIEDRGTNYGYTF,TGTGCCATCGAGGACAGGGGCACTAACTATGGCTACACCTTC
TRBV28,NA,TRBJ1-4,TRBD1,CASSYRGAATNEKLFF,TGTGCCAGCAGTTACAGGGGGGCTGCAACTAATGAAAAACTGTTTTTT
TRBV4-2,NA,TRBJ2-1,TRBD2,CASSNSGGPNNEQFF,TGTGCCAGCAGTAATAGCGGGGGGCCGAACAATGAGCAGTTCTTC
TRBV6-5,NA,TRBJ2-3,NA,CASSYGQGIDTQYF,TGTGCCAGCAGTTACGGGCAGGGGATAGATACGCAGTATTTT
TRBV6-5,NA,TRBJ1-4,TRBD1,CASSYGDRVYTEKLFF,TGTGCCAGCAGTTACGGCGACAGGGTTTATACTGAAAAACTGTTTTTT
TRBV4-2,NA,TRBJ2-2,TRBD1,CASSQPPGQPNTGELFF,TGTGCCAGCAGCCAACCTCCGGGACAGCCAAACACCGGGGAGCTGTTTTTT
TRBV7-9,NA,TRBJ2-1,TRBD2,CASSPRLAGGYNEQFF,TGTGCCAGCAGCCCCCGACTAGCGGGAGGGTACAATGAGCAGTTCTTC
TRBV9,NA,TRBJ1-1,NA,CASSVGAGVVAEAFF,TGTGCCAGCAGCGTAGGGGCAGGGGTAGTTGCTGAAGCTTTCTTT
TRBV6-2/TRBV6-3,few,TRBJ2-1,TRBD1,CASSPPGRGLNEQFF,TGTGCCAGCAGCCCCCCCGGCAGGGGGCTTAATGAGCAGTTCTTC
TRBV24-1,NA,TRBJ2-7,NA,CATSDFGQPYEQYF,TGTGCCACCAGTGATTTTGGACAGCCCTACGAGCAGTACTTC
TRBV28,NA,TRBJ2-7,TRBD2,CASSLSLAGAHEQYF,TGTGCCAGCAGTTTATCGCTAGCGGGAGCCCACGAGCAGTACTTC
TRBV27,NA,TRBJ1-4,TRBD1,CASDLRDRDATNEKLFF,TGTGCCAGCGACCTCCGGGACAGGGATGCAACTAATGAAAAACTGTTTTTT
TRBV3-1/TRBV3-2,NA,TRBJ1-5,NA,CASSQVAGVNQPQHF,TGTGCCAGCAGCCAAGTCGCAGGGGTCAATCAGCCCCAGCATTTT
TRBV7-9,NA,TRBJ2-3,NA,CASSPGSTDTQYF,TGTGCCAGCAGCCCGGGGTCCACAGATACGCAGTATTTT
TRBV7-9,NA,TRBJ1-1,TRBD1,CASSLAGQTNTEAFF,TGTGCCAGCAGCTTAGCGGGACAGACGAACACTGAAGCTTTCTTT
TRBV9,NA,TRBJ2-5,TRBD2,CASSVDGGARETQYF,TGTGCCAGCAGCGTAGACGGGGGGGCCCGAGAGACCCAGTACTTC